These 4 T cell receptor beta chains came from one sample sequenced in a study of cytomegalovirus exposure and HLA in healthy donors. Primers included in the PCR were 60 Vbeta and 13 Jbeta primers. The data were produced by immunoSEQ multiplex PCR, yet TCRdb's version contains in-frame clones alone and is incomplete. Here the sample spans roughly 99,000 clones, 74% being singletons. The specimen was PBMCs. The receptors derive from a woman between 40 and 55 years old in good health and CMV-seropositive.

V is TRBV16 and J is TRBJ1-1, with 9 bases that match TRBD1. The CDR3 contains 13 residues. The germline CDR1 and CDR2 sequences are KGHSY and FQNENV. The V and J ends lost 3 bases and 5 bases, in that order; junction bases with no gene match: 1. CDR3 loop: CASSQTGGTEAFF. CDR3 coding DNA: TGTGCCAGCAGCCAGACAGGGGGTACTGAAGCTTTCTTT. Filled out from reference TRBV16 and TRBJ1-1, the complete variable domain reads GEEVAQTPKHLVRGEGQKAKLYCAPIKGHSYVFWYQQVLKNEFKFLISFQNENVFDETGMPKERFSAKCLPNSPCSLEIQATKLEDSAVYFCASSQTGGTEAFFGQGTRLTVV.

The CDR3: CASSSYMNTEAFF. CDR3 in DNA: TGTGCCAGCAGCTCTTATATGAACACTGAAGCTTTCTTT. This chain connects TRBV7-3 to TRBJ1-1; D gene unclear. Trimming took off 4 bases at V and 0 bases at J, with 6 bases between the two ends. Germline CDR1 and CDR2: SGHTA and FQGTGA. CDR3 length equals 13 residues.

This clone turned up a few times. The V and J genes are TRBV5-1 and TRBJ2-1, with 13 nucleotides matching TRBD2. Unmatched junction bases numbered 11, after V lost 3 bases and J lost 8 bases. The CDR3 has 17 residues. Germline values: CDR1 SGHRS, CDR2 YFSETQ. Here the CDR3 reads CASSSGGTSGGAHEQFF. Written as DNA, the CDR3 is TGCGCCAGCAGCTCGGGTGGTACTAGCGGGGGGGCCCATGAGCAGTTCTTC.

This clone has more than one count but fewer than ten. This chain connects TRBV2 to TRBJ2-3; D is perhaps TRBD2 (5 bases). Germline CDR1 is SNHLY and CDR2 is FYNNEI. The V gene lost 5 bases and the J gene lost 3 bases, with 9 bases spanning the gap. The CDR3 runs to 13 residues. The CDR3 loop reads CASSTLATDTQYF. For the CDR3, the DNA is TGTGCCAGCAGTACCCTAGCAACAGATACGCAGTATTTT.